This TCR beta chain came from a study of OX40 agonist ivuxolimab in advanced cancers. General study findings and limits: Researchers did not establish what antigens the expanded peripheral T cells target.

Germline assignment: CDR1 SGHTA and CDR2 FQGNSA. The CDR3 is 13 amino acids. V lost 3 bases and J lost 7, with 13 bases in between. This clone has just one count. Its target is not known. Produced via immunoSEQ multiplex PCR; TCRdb's table is partial and in-frame only. The sample yields tens of thousands of clones, more than 70% seen once. This sample comprised CD4+ or CD8+ T cells sorted from blood, obtained in a trial of the OX40 agonist ivuxolimab. The rearrangement uses TRBV7-2 and TRBJ2-7; D call uncertain. This sequence was found in an adult with an advanced solid tumor such as melanoma, head and neck, liver or kidney cancer. The DNA of the CDR3 is TGTGCCAGCAGCTTCTCCTCATTACCTGAGCAGTACTTC. Its protein is CASSFSSLPEQYF.